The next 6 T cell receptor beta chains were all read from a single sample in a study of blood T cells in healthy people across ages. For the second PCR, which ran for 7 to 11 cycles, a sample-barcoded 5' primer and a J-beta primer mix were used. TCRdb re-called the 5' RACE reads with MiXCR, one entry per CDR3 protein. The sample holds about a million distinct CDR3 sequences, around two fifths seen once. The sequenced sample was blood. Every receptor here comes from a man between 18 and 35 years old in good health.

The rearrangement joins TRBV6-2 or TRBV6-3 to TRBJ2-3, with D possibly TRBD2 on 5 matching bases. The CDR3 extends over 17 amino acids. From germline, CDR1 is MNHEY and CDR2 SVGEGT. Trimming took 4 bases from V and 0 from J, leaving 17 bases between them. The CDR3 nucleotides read TGTGCCAGCAGTTCTTTCTGGGCAGCGGCTAGCACAGATACGCAGTATTTT. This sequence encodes CASSSFWAAASTDTQYF.

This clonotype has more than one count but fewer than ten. The CDR3 coding sequence is TGTGCCATCAGTGCAGAGGCAGGGCCTAGGGGTGGCAATCAGCCCCAGCATTTT. Translating gives CAISAEAGPRGGNQPQHF. The chain is built from TRBV10-3 and TRBJ1-5, with D tentatively TRBD1 (5 bases). Germline assignment: CDR1 ENHRY and CDR2 SYGVKD. The germline V and J ends were trimmed by 4 bases and 2 bases, with 21 bases remaining between them. The CDR3 totals 18 residues.

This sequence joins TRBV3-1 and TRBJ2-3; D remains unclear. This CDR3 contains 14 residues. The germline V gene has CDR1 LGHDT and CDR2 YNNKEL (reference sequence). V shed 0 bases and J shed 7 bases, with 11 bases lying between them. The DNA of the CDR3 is TGTGCCAGCAGCCAAGAGTGGGGTCCCAATACGCAGTATTTT. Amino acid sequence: CASSQEWGPNTQYF.

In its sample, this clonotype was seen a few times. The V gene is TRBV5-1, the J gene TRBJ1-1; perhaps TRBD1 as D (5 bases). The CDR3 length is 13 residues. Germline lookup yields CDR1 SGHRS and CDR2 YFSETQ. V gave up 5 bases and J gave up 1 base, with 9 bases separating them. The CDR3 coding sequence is TGCGCCAGCAGAGTGGACACGAACACTGAAGCTTTCTTT. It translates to CASRVDTNTEAFF.

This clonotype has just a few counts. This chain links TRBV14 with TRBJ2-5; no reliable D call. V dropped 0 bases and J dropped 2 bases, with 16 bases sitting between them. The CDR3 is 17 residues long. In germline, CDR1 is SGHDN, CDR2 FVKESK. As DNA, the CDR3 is TGTGCCAGCAGCCAAGATCCTAAGTATCGTGGGCAAGAGACCCAGTACTTC. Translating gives CASSQDPKYRGQETQYF.

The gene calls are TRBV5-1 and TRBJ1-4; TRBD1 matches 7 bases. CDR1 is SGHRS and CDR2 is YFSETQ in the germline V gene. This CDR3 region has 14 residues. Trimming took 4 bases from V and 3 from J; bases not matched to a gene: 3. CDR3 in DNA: TGCGCCAGCAGCGGCGGACAGGCTAATGAAAAACTGTTTTTT. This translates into CASSGGQANEKLFF. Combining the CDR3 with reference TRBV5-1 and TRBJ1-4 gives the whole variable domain KAGVTQTPRYLIKTRGQQVTLSCSPISGHRSVSWYQQTPGQGLQFLFEYFSETQRNKGNFPGRFSGRQFSNSRSEMNVSTLELGDSALYLCASSGGQANEKLFFGSGTQLSVL.